The text below deals with one T cell receptor (beta chain). Data came from immunoSEQ multiplex PCR; TCRdb stores just in-frame clones and leaves some out. The sample lists tens of thousands of clones; about 88% were seen once. The sample comes from a study of T cell responses to AZD1222 COVID-19 vaccine. From germline, CDR1 is SGHKS and CDR2 YYEKEE (reference sequence). The CDR3 consists of 14 residues. The V end lost 3 bases, the J end lost 4 bases, and 14 bases lay between the germline ends. This chain connects TRBV5-5 to TRBJ2-7, with D maybe TRBD1 (6 bases). The TCR comes from an adult in good health. Sample: peripheral blood, taken on day 0 of AZD1222 vaccination. The CDR3 loop reads CASSSFDRPYEQYF. CDR3 DNA: TGTGCCAGCAGCTCATTTGACAGGCCATACGAGCAGTACTTC. Full variable domain (missing parts from reference TRBV5-5 and TRBJ2-7): DAGVTQSPTHLIKTRGQQVTLRCSPISGHKSVSWYQQVLGQGPQFIFQYYEKEERGRGNFPDRFSARQFPNYSSELNVNALLLGDSALYLCASSSFDRPYEQYFGPGTRLTVT.